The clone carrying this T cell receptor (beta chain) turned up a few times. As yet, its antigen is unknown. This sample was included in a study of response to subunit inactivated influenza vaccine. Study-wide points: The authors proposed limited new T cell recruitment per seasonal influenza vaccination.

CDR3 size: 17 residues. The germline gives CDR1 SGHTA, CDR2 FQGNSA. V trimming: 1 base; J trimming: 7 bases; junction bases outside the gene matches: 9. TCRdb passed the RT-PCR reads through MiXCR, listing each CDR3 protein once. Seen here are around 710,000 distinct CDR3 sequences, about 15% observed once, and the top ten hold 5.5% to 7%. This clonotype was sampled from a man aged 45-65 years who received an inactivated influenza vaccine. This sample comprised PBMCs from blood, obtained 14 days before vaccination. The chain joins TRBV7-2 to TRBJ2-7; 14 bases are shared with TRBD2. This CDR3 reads CASSLVAGLAGAREQYF. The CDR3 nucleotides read TGTGCCAGCAGCTTAGTAGCGGGACTAGCGGGAGCGAGGGAGCAGTACTTC.